The present T cell receptor (beta chain) was sequenced within a study of T cell repertoires in cytomegalovirus infection. About the research overall: Both recently identified HLA-C-restricted and well-studied HLA-B-restricted CMV epitopes were used in the study.

TCRdb re-called the reads through MiXCR, storing one row per CDR3 protein. The sample lists tens of thousands of distinct CDR3 sequences, roughly 20% occurring once. This CDR3 is built from 13 residues. V dropped 8 bases and J dropped 3; count of bases not matched to a gene: 3. Germline CDR1 and CDR2: MNHEY and SVGEGT. As to this clonotype: Its antigen is not known.

The J gene is TRBJ1-1, the V gene TRBV6-2 or TRBV6-3, with TRBD1 matching 10 bases. The input for sequencing was CD8+ T cells from cultured PBMCs, taken from culture after CMV antigen stimulation. The TCR originated in a human donor in good health (CMV status not recorded). Some clones in this sample may be carry-over from other donors' samples. CDR3 DNA sequence: TGTGCCAGCGGACAGGGGGATTACACTGAAGCTTTCTTT. Protein product: CASGQGDYTEAFF.